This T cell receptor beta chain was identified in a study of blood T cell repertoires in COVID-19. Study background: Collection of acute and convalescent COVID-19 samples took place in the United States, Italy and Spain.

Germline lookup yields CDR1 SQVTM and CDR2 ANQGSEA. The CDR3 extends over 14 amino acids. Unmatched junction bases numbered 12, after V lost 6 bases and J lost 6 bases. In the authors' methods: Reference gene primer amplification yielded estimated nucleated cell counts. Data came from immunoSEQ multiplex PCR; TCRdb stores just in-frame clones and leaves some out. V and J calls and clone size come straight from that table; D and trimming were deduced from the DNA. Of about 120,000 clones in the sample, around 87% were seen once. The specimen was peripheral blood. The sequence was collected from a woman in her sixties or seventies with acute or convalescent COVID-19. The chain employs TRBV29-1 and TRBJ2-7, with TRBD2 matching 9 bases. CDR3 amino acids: CSVDRSGGPAEQYF. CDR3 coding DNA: TGCAGCGTAGACCGTAGCGGGGGCCCCGCCGAGCAGTACTTC.